The next 2 T cell receptor beta chains were all read from a single sample in a study of OX40 agonist ivuxolimab in advanced cancers. The method was immunoSEQ multiplex PCR; TCRdb's version includes in-frame clones alone and lacks a portion of them. The sample gives 73,000 or so clones, roughly 86% of which show up once; less than 0.9% is in the top ten. The source material was CD4+ or CD8+ T cells sorted from blood, sampled in a trial of the OX40 agonist ivuxolimab. Receptors were obtained from an adult with an advanced solid tumor such as melanoma, head and neck, liver or kidney cancer.

The rearrangement joins TRBV11-2 to TRBJ2-1; possibly TRBD1 for D (5 bases). V lost 1 base to trimming and J lost 6 bases, with 16 bases between them. The CDR3 runs to 16 residues. Germline V gives CDR1 SGHAT, CDR2 FQNNGV. As DNA, the CDR3 is TGTGCCAGCAGCTTAGGGCGGACGCGGCAGGGCAATGAGCAGTTCTTC. Protein: CASSLGRTRQGNEQFF.

The chain joins TRBV19 to TRBJ2-1, with TRBD2 matching 11 bases. From germline, CDR1 is LNHDA and CDR2 SQIVND (reference sequence). After removal of 1 base from V and 3 bases from J, the junction contained 5 bases not matched to a gene. The CDR3 length is 17 residues. CDR3 nucleotide sequence: TGTGCCAGTAGTATAGTTACCGGGACTAGCGGCTACAATGAGCAGTTCTTC. Residues: CASSIVTGTSGYNEQFF.